The T cell receptor beta chain described here comes from a study of T-cell reconstitution after alpha-beta-depleted transplantation in children. Study-wide points: Counts and diversity of T cells one year after transplant came mostly from newly produced T cells. Several hundred expanded graft clones reportedly were the source of alpha-beta T cells about two months after transplant.

CDR1 DFQATT and CDR2 SNEGSKA come from the germline V gene (reference sequence). The V gene end was trimmed by 6 bases and the J gene end by 2 bases; junction bases not matched to a gene: 6. CDR3 length equals 13 residues. Preparation of the TCRbeta library involved a method that used unique molecular identifiers. TCRdb processed the PCR reads anew with MiXCR; each CDR3 protein has one entry. The repertoire holds over 150,000 distinct CDR3 sequences, approximately 7% seen once, with about 6% in the top ten. This clonotype was seen at least ten times. Its cognate antigen is unknown. The clonotype comes from a boy under 10 years old with acute lymphoblastic leukemia, due to receive a stem cell transplant. The sample was PBMCs, taken before TCRalphabeta/CD19-depleted stem cell transplant. J is TRBJ2-7 and V is TRBV20-1, with 8 nucleotides matching TRBD2. CDR3 in DNA: TGCAGTGCCCCACTAGCGGAAACCTACGAGCAGTACTTC. Translation: CSAPLAETYEQYF.